The 18 T cell receptor beta chains below were found in one sample sequenced in a study of breast tumors, draining lymph nodes, adjacent tissues. MiXCR was run by TCRdb on the multiplex PCR reads, yielding one entry per CDR3 protein. This sample carries some 250,000 distinct CDR3 sequences, under 40% of them seen once, and the ten largest clones take over 3.5%. Axillary draining lymph nodes of breast cancer patients supplied the node samples. Sequencing used axillary lymph node tissue. The receptors were sampled from a female donor with breast cancer. Some clones in this sample may be carry-over from other donors' samples.

The chain combines TRBV9 with TRBJ1-3; a possible D gene is TRBD1 (5 bases). Germline CDR1 and CDR2: SGDLS and YYNGEE. The V and J ends lost 2 bases and 8 bases respectively, with 14 bases between them. CDR3 length equals 14 residues. The CDR3 here is CASSVGVGGDTIYF. The CDR3 bases are TGTGCCAGCAGCGTCGGCGTCGGGGGGGACACCATATATTTT.

V and J are TRBV2 and TRBJ2-2; 7 nucleotides align to TRBD1. CDR1 and CDR2 (germline): SNHLY, FYNNEI. The trim removed 3 bases at V and 6 bases at J, leaving 10 bases unmatched. The CDR3 has 16 residues. The CDR3 sequence: CASSESRGFVSGELFF. CDR3 in DNA: TGTGCCAGCAGTGAGTCCAGGGGGTTTGTATCCGGGGAGCTGTTTTTT.

As for this clonotype: The conserved phenylalanine or tryptophan is not found at the CDR3 terminus, so this likely reflects a read error. Because the CDR3's place on the DNA is in doubt, the DNA is left out and the CDR3 is given as listed by TCRdb. The chain joins TRBV20-1 to TRBJ2-6; no DNA check was done on the table's D call, TRBD1. Germline lookup yields CDR1 DFQATT and CDR2 SNEGSKA (reference sequence). The length of the CDR3 is 17 amino acids, counting both ends. This CDR3 reads CSARSGQASSGANVLVL.

The CDR3 DNA reads TGTGCCAGCAGTTATCTTGGGACAGCCTCCAATCAGCCCCAGCATTTT. Its protein is CASSYLGTASNQPQHF. The chain employs TRBV6-2 or TRBV6-3 and TRBJ1-5; TRBD1 matches 7 bases. The CDR3 has 16 amino acids. Trimming took 3 bases from V and 3 from J; bases not matched to a gene: 8. CDR1 and CDR2 from the germline V gene are MNHEY and SVGEGT.

Many counts were recorded for this clonotype. The chain is built from TRBV12-3 or TRBV12-4 and TRBJ2-3; 8 nucleotides match TRBD2. Unmatched junction bases numbered 2, after V lost 3 bases and J lost 0 bases. The CDR3 is 15 residues long. The CDR3 DNA is TGTGCCAGCAGTTTTAGCGGGGCTAGCACAGATACGCAGTATTTT. It translates to CASSFSGASTDTQYF.

This clonotype showed up many times. The chain has TRBV9 and TRBJ2-1; 8 bases align to TRBD2. The V gene's germline CDR1 is SGDLS and CDR2 YYNGEE. This CDR3 is 16 amino acids long. V dropped 0 bases and J dropped 2; count of bases not matched to a gene: 4. The CDR3 sequence is CASSVDAGRAYNEQFF. CDR3 coding DNA: TGTGCCAGCAGCGTAGACGCCGGGAGGGCCTACAATGAGCAGTTCTTC.

This clonotype appeared many times. This sequence joins TRBV20-1 and TRBJ2-7, with D possibly matching TRBD2 (7 bases). The CDR3 sequence is 15 residues long. Trimming removed 3 bases from V and 3 bases from J, with 18 bases in between. Looked up from germline, CDR1 is DFQATT and CDR2 is SNEGSKA (reference sequence). CDR3 sequence: CSASEQGGKLYEQYF. CDR3 sequence (DNA): TGCAGTGCTAGTGAACAGGGAGGGAAACTCTACGAGCAGTACTTC.

This rearrangement joins TRBV7-9 to TRBJ2-1, with TRBD2 matching 10 bases. CDR1 is SEHNR and CDR2 is FQNEAQ in the germline V gene (reference sequence). The junction had 8 bases not matched to a gene; V was cut back by 2 bases and J by 4 bases. The CDR3 is 17 amino acids. CDR3 sequence (DNA): TGTGCCAGCAGCTTACCCCCGGGACTAGCGAGATACAATGAGCAGTTCTTC. Protein: CASSLPPGLARYNEQFF.

In this sample, this clonotype turned up once. It may be a read error: a sequence one base away is much more abundant. The chain couples TRBV27 to TRBJ1-6; the D is unclear. The CDR3 is made up of 13 amino acids. CDR1 is MNHEY and CDR2 is SMNVEV in the germline V gene (reference sequence). As DNA, the CDR3 is TGTGCCAACAGTTGGGCATTGGTTTCACCCCTCCACTTT. Amino acid sequence: CANSWALVSPLHF.

This clonotype was seen many times. CDR3: CASSTTGVQETQYF. For the CDR3, the DNA is TGTGCCAGTAGCACGACAGGGGTCCAAGAGACCCAGTACTTC. The chain carries TRBV19 and TRBJ2-5; 8 bases match TRBD1. CDR1 is LNHDA and CDR2 is SQIVND in the germline V gene (reference sequence). The CDR3 spans 14 residues. The V and J ends lost 6 bases and 1 base, in that order; junction bases with no gene match: 4. Looking up the rest from reference TRBV19 and TRBJ2-5 gives the full variable domain: DGGITQSPKYLFRKEGQNVTLSCEQNLNHDAMYWYRQDPGQGLRLIYYSQIVNDFQKGDIAEGYSVSREKKESFPLTVTSAQKNPTAFYLCASSTTGVQETQYFGPGTRLLVL.

This clonotype was seen many times. V and J are TRBV6-1 and TRBJ1-5; TRBD1 might be the D (6 bases). V was pared by 6 bases and J by 2 bases, with 14 bases between. Germline V gives CDR1 MNHNS, CDR2 SASEGT. The CDR3 covers 15 residues. DNA for the CDR3: TGTGCCAGCAGGACGACAGGCGGAGGCAATCAGCCCCAGCATTTT. As protein: CASRTTGGGNQPQHF.

Worth noting for this clonotype: The germline gene is not matched at one end of the junction; a read error may be the cause. The rearrangement links TRBV7-2 to TRBJ1-4; TRBD1 agrees at 7 bases. CDR1 SGHTA and CDR2 FQGNSA come from the germline V gene. The CDR3 is 14 residues long. For the CDR3, the DNA is TGTGCCAGCAGCTCCGGGACAGAGAATGAAAATCTGTTTTTT. It is translated as CASSSGTENENLFF.

This clonotype has at least ten counts. The chain combines TRBV11-2 with TRBJ1-6, with unresolved D. The V end was cut by 3 bases, the J end by 8 bases, with 8 bases between. Germline CDR1 and CDR2: SGHAT and FQNNGV. This CDR3 contains 13 residues. CDR3 sequence reads: CASSFLGDSPLHF. CDR3 DNA: TGTGCCAGCAGCTTTTTGGGCGATTCACCCCTCCACTTT.

This clonotype was observed at least ten times. V and J are TRBV7-9 and TRBJ2-2; D possibly corresponds to TRBD1 (7 bases). Germline V gives CDR1 SEHNR, CDR2 FQNEAQ (reference sequence). Trimming stripped 7 bases from V and 0 bases from J, with 12 bases between. CDR3 length: 15 residues. The CDR3 spells CASTRGTANTGELFF. Here the CDR3 DNA reads TGTGCCAGCACCCGCGGGACAGCGAACACCGGGGAGCTGTTTTTT.

This sequence joins TRBV29-1 and TRBJ1-2; perhaps TRBD1 as D (5 bases). The CDR3 is 15 residues long. Trimming removed 3 bases at V and 1 base at J, with 15 bases between. CDR1 and CDR2 from the germline V gene are SQVTM and ANQGSEA. Here the CDR3 DNA reads TGCAGCGTTGAGGGGTACAGGATTATTAACTATGGCTACACCTTC. Translating it yields CSVEGYRIINYGYTF.

This clonotype has a count of ten or more. The chain recombines TRBV15 with TRBJ2-3; the D gene is possibly TRBD2 (6 bases). The CDR3 has 15 residues. Trimming pared 1 base from V and 5 bases from J, leaving 13 bases between. Germline V lookup: CDR1 LNHNV, CDR2 YYDKDF (reference sequence). The CDR3 is CATSRVTRREDTQYF. The CDR3 DNA reads TGTGCCACCAGCAGAGTAACCCGGCGGGAAGATACGCAGTATTTT.

V gene TRBV7-3 combines with J gene TRBJ1-2; maybe TRBD1 (6 bases). Per germline, CDR1 SGHTA and CDR2 FQGTGA. The CDR3 runs 16 residues. Deletions cut 5 bases from V and 4 bases from J, with 20 bases between. The CDR3 here is CASSPFFGGGLYGYTF. The CDR3 DNA follows: TGTGCCAGCAGCCCGTTTTTCGGCGGGGGCCTCTATGGCTACACCTTC.

This chain links TRBV7-6 with TRBJ2-7, with D perhaps matching TRBD2 (5 bases). V was pared by 5 bases and J by 9 bases, with 17 bases between. The CDR3 runs to 13 residues. Germline-derived CDR1 and CDR2 are SGHVS and FNYEAQ. Written as DNA, the CDR3 is TGTGCCAGCAGCGTAGGCACTAGATTCGGGCAGTACTTC. This gives the protein CASSVGTRFGQYF. Full variable domain (rest looked up from reference TRBV7-6 and TRBJ2-7): GAGVSQSPRYKVTKRGQDVALRCDPISGHVSLYWYRQALGQGPEFLTYFNYEAQQDKSGLPNDRFSAERPEGSISTLTIQRTEQRDSAMYRCASSVGTRFGQYFGPGTRLTVT.